The clone carrying this TCR beta chain was observed a few times. No antigen is known for it. The sample belongs to a study of T cells after yellow fever vaccination. Study details: SMART-Seq v4 Ultra Low Input handled preparation of low-cell-number fractions. General study findings and limits: Researchers report a weaker secondary response that nonetheless peaked faster, day 5 versus 15. Overall, a small share of clonotypes was seen in both CD4 and CD8 compartments.

A universal primer site and UMIs were added as TCR cDNA was made by 5'RACE template switching. MiXCR, run by TCRdb on the 5' RACE reads, gives a single entry per CDR3 protein. The data hold approximately 330,000 distinct CDR3 sequences, with over 4% observed a single time. V was trimmed by 3 bases and J by 8 bases, leaving 16 bases between them. This CDR3 comprises 15 residues. This receptor was taken from a man aged 18 to 29 who received the YFV17D yellow fever vaccine. The starting material was PBMCs, obtained 5 days after the yellow fever booster vaccination. The V call is TRBV12-3 or TRBV12-4, the J call TRBJ1-4; no clear D gene. CDR3 loop: CASSFGRARHEKLFF. The CDR3 DNA follows: TGTGCCAGCAGTTTCGGTCGAGCAAGGCACGAAAAACTGTTTTTT.